The entry that follows covers one T cell receptor beta chain sequence. Its antigen is unidentified. Clones were read by immunoSEQ multiplex PCR, and TCRdb kept only the in-frame ones, dropping some. This sample has 150,000 to 200,000 clones, with around 93% found just once. The sample belongs to a study of T cell responses to AZD1222 COVID-19 vaccine. Points from the study as a whole: Baseline serostatus was positive in only a handful of AZD1222 recipients.

The V gene end was trimmed by 5 bases and the J gene end by 8 bases; junction bases not matched to a gene: 9. The CDR3 runs to 13 residues. CDR1 and CDR2 (germline): SGHDT, YYEEEE. The chain combines TRBV5-6 with TRBJ1-1; 7 bases map to TRBD1. Sample: peripheral blood, taken on day 0 of AZD1222 vaccination. The sequence was collected from an adult in good health. CDR3 amino acids: CASSTGQHGEAFF. CDR3 DNA sequence: TGTGCCAGCAGTACGGGACAGCACGGAGAAGCTTTCTTT.